This TCR beta chain originates from a study of blood T cell repertoires in COVID-19. Study information: The United States, Italy and Spain supplied acute and convalescent COVID-19 samples. The cDNA or gDNA used as material had been derived from T cells, B-cell-depleted T cells, or PBMCs.

The length of the CDR3 is 16 residues. Germline CDR1 reads SGHNT; CDR2 reads YYREEE (reference sequence). The trim removed 0 bases at V and 4 bases at J, leaving 6 bases unmatched. Profiled with immunoSEQ multiplex PCR; TCRdb holds only in-frame clones, not every one. The sample holds tens of thousands of clones, about 90% seen once. V and J are TRBV5-4 and TRBJ2-1, with 8 nucleotides matching TRBD2. The sequenced material came from peripheral blood. The origin of this receptor is a human donor in a cohort sampled during active COVID-19. The CDR3 region has the DNA TGTGCCAGCAGCTTGGATCAGCGGGGGCCTTACAATGAGCAGTTCTTC. This codes for CASSLDQRGPYNEQFF.